This TCR beta chain is from a study of lymphopenia after photon versus proton radiotherapy (dated by TCRdb to the late 2010s). Turning to the overall study: In patients with gastrointestinal tumors who developed high-grade lymphopenia, the study compared the immunological effects of photon radiation therapy with those of proton radiation therapy. The study was designed to characterize how the impact on the immune system differs between the two radiation modalities. The cohort included approximately 18 patients with gastrointestinal tumors who developed lymphopenia after receiving either photon or proton therapy. Here is what the overall study found, with its caveats: The authors looked at the survival association only in patients who died, and they framed better survival with proton therapy as a possibility rather than a demonstrated result. After the lymphocyte count nadir, repertoires from photon-treated patients showed oligoclonal expansion, particularly of CD8+ Temra cells, and this expansion drove the decline in diversity. Across the cohort, an inverse correlation was found between a larger post-nadir drop in TCR diversity and overall survival time among patients who died. Proton-treated patients stayed relatively stable during treatment, while photon-treated patients lost naive T cells and TCR diversity and gained effector/memory populations.

Preparation of the library involved the immunoSEQ multiplex PCR assay. T cell repertoires were profiled by deep sequencing of rearranged TCR beta loci, alongside multiparametric flow cytometry. This immuneACCESS table, as held by TCRdb, lists in-frame sequences with V and J called but not all clones. Of the missing ones, under half trace to an unresolved V gene in checked studies; the others have no known cause. The sample table contains more than 15,000 clones; only one count was recorded for roughly 86% of them. The ten largest clones capture roughly 2.6% of the sample. CDR1 and CDR2 are read off the germline V gene (reference sequence) as LNHDA and SQIVND. From the cysteine up to the phenylalanine, the CDR3 has a length of 16 residues. The read is trimmed to its CDR3 DNA, 48 bases read in frame from base 1. Trimming takes 5 bases off V and 3 bases off J; junction bases not matched to a gene: 9.

A note on this clone: The antigen it binds to is not known. No base quality information exists; no much larger clone differs at one position.

The source is a woman aged 50 to 60 with pancreatic cancer. This material consisted of peripheral blood, taken from a patient treated with photon-based radiotherapy. The chain was built from TRBV19 and TRBJ2-2; TRBD1 aligns with 7 central bases. The encoded CDR3 is CASSPGQAGYTGELFF. The nucleotides read TGTGCCAGTAGTCCTGGACAGGCGGGTTACACCGGGGAGCTGTTTTTT.